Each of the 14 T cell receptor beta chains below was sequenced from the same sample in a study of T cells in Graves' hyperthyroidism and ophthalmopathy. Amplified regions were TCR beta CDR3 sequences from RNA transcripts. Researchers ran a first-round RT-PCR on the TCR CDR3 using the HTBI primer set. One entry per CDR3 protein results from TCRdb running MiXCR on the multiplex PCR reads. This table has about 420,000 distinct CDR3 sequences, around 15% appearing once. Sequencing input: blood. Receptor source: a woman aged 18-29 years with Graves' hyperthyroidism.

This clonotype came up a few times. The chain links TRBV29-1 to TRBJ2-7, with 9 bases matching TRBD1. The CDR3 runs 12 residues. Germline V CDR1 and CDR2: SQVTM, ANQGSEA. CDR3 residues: CIIGTGLTEQYF. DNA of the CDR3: TGCATCATAGGGACAGGGTTGACCGAGCAGTACTTC.

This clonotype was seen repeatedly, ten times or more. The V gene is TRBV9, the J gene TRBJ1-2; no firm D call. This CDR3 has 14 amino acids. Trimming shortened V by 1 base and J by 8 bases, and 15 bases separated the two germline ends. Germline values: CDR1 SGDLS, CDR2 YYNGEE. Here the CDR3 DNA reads TGTGCCAGCAGCGTATTATCCGGAGGGCGCGGCTACACCTTC. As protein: CASSVLSGGRGYTF.

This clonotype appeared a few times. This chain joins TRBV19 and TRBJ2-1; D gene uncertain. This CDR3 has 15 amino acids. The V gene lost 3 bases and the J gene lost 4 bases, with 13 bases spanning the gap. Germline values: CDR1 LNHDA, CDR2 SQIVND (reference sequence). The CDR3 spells CASSIGPIHYNEQFF. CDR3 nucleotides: TGTGCCAGTAGTATCGGACCTATCCATTACAATGAGCAGTTCTTC.

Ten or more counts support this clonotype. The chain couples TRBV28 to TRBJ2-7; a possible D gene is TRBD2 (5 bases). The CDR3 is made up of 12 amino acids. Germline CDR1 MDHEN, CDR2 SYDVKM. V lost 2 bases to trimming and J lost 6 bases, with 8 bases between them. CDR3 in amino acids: CASSLVGAEQYF. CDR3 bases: TGTGCCAGCAGTTTAGTGGGAGCCGAGCAGTACTTC.

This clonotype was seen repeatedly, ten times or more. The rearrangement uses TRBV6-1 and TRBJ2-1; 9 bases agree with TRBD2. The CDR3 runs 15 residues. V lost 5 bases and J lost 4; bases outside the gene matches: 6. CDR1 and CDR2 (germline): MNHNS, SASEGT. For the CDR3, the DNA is TGTGCCAGCAGTTTCGGACTAGCGTCTTACAATGAGCAGTTCTTC. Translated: CASSFGLASYNEQFF.

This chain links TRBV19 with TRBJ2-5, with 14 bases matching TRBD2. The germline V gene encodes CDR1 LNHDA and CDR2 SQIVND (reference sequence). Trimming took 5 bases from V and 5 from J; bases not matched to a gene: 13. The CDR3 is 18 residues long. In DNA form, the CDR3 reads TGTGCCAGTAGTCTACTGAGGACTAGCGGGGGGACCGAGGAGACCCAGTACTTC. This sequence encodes CASSLLRTSGGTEETQYF.

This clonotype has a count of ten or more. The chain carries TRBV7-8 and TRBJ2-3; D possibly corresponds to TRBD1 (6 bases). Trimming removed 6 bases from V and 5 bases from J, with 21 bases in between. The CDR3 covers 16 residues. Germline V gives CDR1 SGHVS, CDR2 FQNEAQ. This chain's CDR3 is CASSRPDSAARDTQYF. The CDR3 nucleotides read TGTGCCAGCAGTCGCCCGGACAGTGCCGCGAGAGATACGCAGTATTTT.

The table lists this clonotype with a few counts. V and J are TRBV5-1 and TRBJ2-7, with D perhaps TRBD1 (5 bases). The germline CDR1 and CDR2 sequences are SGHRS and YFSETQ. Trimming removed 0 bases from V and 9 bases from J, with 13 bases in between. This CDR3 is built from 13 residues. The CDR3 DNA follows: TGCGCCAGCAGCTTGGGTGACCAGGGTTTGCAGTACTTC. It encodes CASSLGDQGLQYF.

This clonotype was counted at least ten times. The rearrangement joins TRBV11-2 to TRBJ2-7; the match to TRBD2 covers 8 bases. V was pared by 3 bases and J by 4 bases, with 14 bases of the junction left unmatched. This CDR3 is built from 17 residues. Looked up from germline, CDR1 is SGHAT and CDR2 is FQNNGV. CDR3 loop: CASSFYLGISGTYEQYF. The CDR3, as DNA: TGTGCCAGCAGCTTTTACCTTGGGATTAGCGGGACGTACGAGCAGTACTTC.

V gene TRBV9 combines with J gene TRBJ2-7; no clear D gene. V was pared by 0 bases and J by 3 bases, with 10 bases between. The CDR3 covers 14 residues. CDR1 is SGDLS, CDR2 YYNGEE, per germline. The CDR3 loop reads CASSVGSNGYEQYF. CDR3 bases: TGTGCCAGCAGCGTAGGTAGTAATGGCTACGAGCAGTACTTC.

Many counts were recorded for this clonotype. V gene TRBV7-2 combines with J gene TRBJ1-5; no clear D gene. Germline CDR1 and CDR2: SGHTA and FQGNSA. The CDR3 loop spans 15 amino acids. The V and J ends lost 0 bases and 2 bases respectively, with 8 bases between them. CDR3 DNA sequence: TGTGCCAGCAGCTTAGCTGGCATCGGCAATCAGCCCCAGCATTTT. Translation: CASSLAGIGNQPQHF.

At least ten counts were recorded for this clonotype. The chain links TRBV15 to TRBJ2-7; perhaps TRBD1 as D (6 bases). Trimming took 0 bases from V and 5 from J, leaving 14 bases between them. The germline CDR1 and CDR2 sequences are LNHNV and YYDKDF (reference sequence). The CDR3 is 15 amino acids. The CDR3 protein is CATSRDQGTVHEQYF. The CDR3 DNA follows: TGTGCCACCAGCAGAGATCAGGGGACCGTCCACGAGCAGTACTTC.

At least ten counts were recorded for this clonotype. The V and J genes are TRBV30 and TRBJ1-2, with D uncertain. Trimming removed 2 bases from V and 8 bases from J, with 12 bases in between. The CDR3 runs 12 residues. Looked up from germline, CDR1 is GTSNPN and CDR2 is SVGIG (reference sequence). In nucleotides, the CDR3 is TGTGCCTGGAGTACTTGGCAGCAGGGCTACACCTTC. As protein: CAWSTWQQGYTF.

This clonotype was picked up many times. The chain's CDR3 is CASRPPGRGNTIYF. As DNA, the CDR3 is TGTGCCAGCAGGCCACCAGGGAGAGGAAACACCATATATTTT. The chain carries TRBV12-3 or TRBV12-4 and TRBJ1-3; weak D call: TRBD1 (5 bases). The CDR3 is made up of 14 amino acids. V dropped 6 bases and J dropped 4 bases, with 13 bases sitting between them.